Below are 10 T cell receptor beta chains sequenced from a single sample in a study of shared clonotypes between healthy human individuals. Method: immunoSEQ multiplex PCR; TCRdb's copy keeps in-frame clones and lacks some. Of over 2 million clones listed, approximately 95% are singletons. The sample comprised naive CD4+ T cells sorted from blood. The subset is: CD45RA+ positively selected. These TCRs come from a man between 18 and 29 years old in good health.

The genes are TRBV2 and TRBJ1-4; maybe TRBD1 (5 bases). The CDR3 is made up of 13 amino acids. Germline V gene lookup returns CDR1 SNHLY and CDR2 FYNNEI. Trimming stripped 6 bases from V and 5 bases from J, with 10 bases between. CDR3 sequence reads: CASSGGLNEKLFF. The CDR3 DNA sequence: TGTGCCAGCAGCGGGGGGTTAAATGAAAAACTGTTTTTT.

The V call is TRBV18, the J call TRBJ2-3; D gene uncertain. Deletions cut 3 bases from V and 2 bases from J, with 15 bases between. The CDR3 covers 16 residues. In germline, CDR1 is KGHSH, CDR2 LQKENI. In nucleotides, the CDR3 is TGTGCCAGCTCACCTCCCAGCCCAATAAACACAGATACGCAGTATTTT. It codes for CASSPPSPINTDTQYF.

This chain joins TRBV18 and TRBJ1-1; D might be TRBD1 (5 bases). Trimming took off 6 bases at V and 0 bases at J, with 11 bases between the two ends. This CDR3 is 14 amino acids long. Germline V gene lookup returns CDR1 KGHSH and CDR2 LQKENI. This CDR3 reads CASSTGPMNTEAFF. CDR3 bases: TGTGCCAGCTCTACAGGACCAATGAACACTGAAGCTTTCTTT.

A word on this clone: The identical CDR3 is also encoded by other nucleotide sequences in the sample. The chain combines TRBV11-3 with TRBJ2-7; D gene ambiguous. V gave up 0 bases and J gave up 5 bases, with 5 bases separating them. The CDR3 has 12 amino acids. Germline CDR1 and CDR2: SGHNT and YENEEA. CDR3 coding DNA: TGTGCCAGCAGCTTAGATTCCCACGAGCAGTACTTC. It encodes CASSLDSHEQYF.

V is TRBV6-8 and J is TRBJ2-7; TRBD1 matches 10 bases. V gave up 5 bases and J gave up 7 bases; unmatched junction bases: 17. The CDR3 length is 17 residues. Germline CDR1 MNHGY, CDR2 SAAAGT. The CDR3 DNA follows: TGTGCCAGCAGTAGCCCATTGGGGGACAGGGGATCGGGTGAGCAGTACTTC. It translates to CASSSPLGDRGSGEQYF.

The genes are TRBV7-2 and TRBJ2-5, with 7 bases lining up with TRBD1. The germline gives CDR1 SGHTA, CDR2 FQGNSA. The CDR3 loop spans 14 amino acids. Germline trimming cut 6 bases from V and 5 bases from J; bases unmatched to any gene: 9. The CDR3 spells CASRPTGFAETQYF. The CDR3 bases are TGTGCCAGCAGACCGACAGGGTTCGCCGAGACCCAGTACTTC.

The CDR3 DNA sequence: TGTGCCTGGAGTGCTAGCGGGAGTGGGAGGAAAGAGACCCAGTACTTC. Translated, it gives CAWSASGSGRKETQYF. The chain has TRBV30 and TRBJ2-5; TRBD2 matches at 10 bases. Trimming took 1 base from V and 3 from J; bases not matched to a gene: 8. Per germline, CDR1 GTSNPN and CDR2 SVGIG (reference sequence). This CDR3 spans 16 amino acids.

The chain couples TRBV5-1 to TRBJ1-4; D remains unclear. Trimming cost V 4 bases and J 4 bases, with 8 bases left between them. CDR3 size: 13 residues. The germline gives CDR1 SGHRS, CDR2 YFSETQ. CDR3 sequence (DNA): TGCGCCAGCAGCCCCGGGGTTAATGAAAAACTGTTTTTT. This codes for CASSPGVNEKLFF.

Written as DNA, the CDR3 is TGTGCCAGTAAGTACGGAGGTGCAACTAATGAAAAACTGTTTTTT. The encoded protein is CASKYGGATNEKLFF. The rearrangement uses TRBV19 and TRBJ1-4; D uncertain. Germline V gene sequence: CDR1 LNHDA, CDR2 SQIVND (reference sequence). The CDR3 covers 15 residues. Trimming shortened V by 7 bases and J by 0 bases, and 12 bases separated the two germline ends.

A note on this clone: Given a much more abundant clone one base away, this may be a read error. The CDR3 bases are TGTGCCAGCAGGCGGGACGTTGAGAGCTCCTACGAGCAGTGCTTC. Translating it yields CASRRDVESSYEQCF. The chain carries TRBV6-6 and TRBJ2-7, with D perhaps matching TRBD2 (6 bases). The germline V gene encodes CDR1 MNHNY and CDR2 SVGAGI (reference sequence). The CDR3 is 15 amino acids.